These T cell receptor beta chains were read from a single sample in a study of blood T cell repertoires in COVID-19. The protocol was immunoSEQ multiplex PCR, while the TCRdb copy is restricted to in-frame clones and leaves out a portion. The sample lists under 150,000 clones, approximately 88% occurring once. The sequenced material came from peripheral blood. These receptors were collected from a human donor in a cohort sampled during active COVID-19. The CDR3 runs from the conserved cysteine through the conserved F or W. Each record gives: clone size, J gene, V gene, D gene, CDR3 protein, CDR3 DNA. D genes are given only for firm matches. Clone size is stated in some rows and not others, as once, few, many or a class when expanded.

NA,TRBJ2-3,TRBV3-1/TRBV3-2,TRBD2,CASSQDVLAGGNTQYF,TGTGCCAGCAGCCAAGACGTACTAGCGGGGGGAAATACGCAGTATTTT
NA,TRBJ2-1,TRBV5-5,NA,CASSVRDSSYNEQFF,TGTGCCAGCAGCGTCCGGGACTCCTCCTACAATGAGCAGTTCTTC
NA,TRBJ2-3,TRBV3-1/TRBV3-2,TRBD2,CASSQGNSGVGDTQYF,TGTGCCAGCAGCCAAGGAAATAGCGGGGTCGGAGATACGCAGTATTTT
NA,TRBJ2-1,TRBV2,TRBD2,CASRLAGAHYNEQFF,TGTGCCAGCCGACTAGCGGGGGCCCACTACAATGAGCAGTTCTTC
NA,TRBJ1-2,TRBV7-9,NA,CASSSGVGFYGYTF,TGTGCCAGCAGCTCGGGGGTGGGATTCTATGGCTACACCTTC
NA,TRBJ1-2,TRBV2,NA,CASSEARKQARVWNGYTF,TGTGCCAGCAGTGAAGCGAGAAAGCAGGCCAGGGTCTGGAATGGCTACACCTTC
NA,TRBJ1-3,TRBV5-6,NA,CASSPPPQYSGNTIYF,TGTGCCAGCAGCCCACCACCACAGTACTCTGGAAACACCATATATTTT
NA,TRBJ1-6,TRBV30,NA,CAWSALSGQPYNSPLHF,TGTGCCTGGAGTGCCCTTTCCGGACAGCCCTATAATTCACCCCTCCACTTT
NA,TRBJ2-1,TRBV7-3,NA,CASSRSAGSYNEQFF,TGTGCCAGCAGCCGGTCGGCGGGTTCGTACAATGAGCAGTTCTTC
NA,TRBJ2-5,TRBV3-1/TRBV3-2,NA,CASSLPEYEEQETQYF,TGTGCCAGCAGCCTCCCAGAGTACGAGGAACAAGAGACCCAGTACTTC
once,TRBJ2-3,TRBV3-1/TRBV3-2,TRBD2,CASSQVPGRGPDTQYF,TGTGCCAGCAGCCAAGTCCCAGGGAGGGGACCAGATACGCAGTATTTT
NA,TRBJ2-3,TRBV19,TRBD2,CASSNPRLAVDTQYF,TGTGCCAGTAGTAATCCCCGACTAGCTGTAGATACGCAGTATTTT
NA,TRBJ2-7,TRBV27,NA,CASSPLGGGVGGSYEQYF,TGTGCCAGCAGTCCGCTGGGAGGGGGGGTCGGAGGCTCCTACGAGCAGTACTTC
NA,TRBJ2-3,TRBV6-6,TRBD1,CASSFGQGITDTQYF,TGTGCCAGCAGCTTCGGACAGGGGATCACAGATACGCAGTATTTT
NA,TRBJ1-1,TRBV7-6,NA,CASRRYEAFF,TGTGCCAGCAGACGCTATGAAGCTTTCTTT
NA,TRBJ2-3,TRBV29-1,NA,CSVEDRTISLTDTQYF,TGCAGCGTTGAAGACCGGACTATCTCCCTCACAGATACGCAGTATTTT
NA,TRBJ1-4,TRBV7-9,NA,CASSPQGFQKLFF,TGTGCCAGCAGCCCCCAGGGTTTCCAAAAACTGTTTTTT
NA,TRBJ2-7,TRBV27,TRBD1,CASSPTGGGYEQYF,TGTGCCAGCAGTCCTACAGGGGGAGGCTACGAGCAGTACTTC
few,TRBJ2-2,TRBV9,TRBD1,CASSATGQGTGELFF,TGTGCCAGCAGCGCGACGGGACAGGGGACCGGGGAGCTGTTTTTT
NA,TRBJ1-6,TRBV7-9,TRBD1,CATGDRGSSYNSPLHF,TGTGCCACCGGGGACAGGGGGAGCTCCTATAATTCACCCCTCCACTTT
NA,TRBJ1-2,TRBV19,NA,CASSIRSHYGYTF,TGTGCCAGTAGTATACGGTCCCACTATGGCTACACCTTC
NA,TRBJ1-3,TRBV19,TRBD1,CASNPGTGAGNTIYF,TGTGCCAGTAATCCCGGGACAGGGGCTGGAAACACCATATATTTT
NA,TRBJ2-3,TRBV5-8,TRBD1,CASSPDRVGGTDTQYF,TGTGCCAGCAGCCCGGACAGGGTAGGTGGCACAGATACGCAGTATTTT
NA,TRBJ2-7,TRBV12-3/TRBV12-4,NA,CASSLFNYEQYF,TGTGCCAGCAGTTTATTCAACTACGAGCAGTACTTC
once,TRBJ2-5,TRBV3-1/TRBV3-2,NA,CASTQGRAETQYF,TGTGCCAGCACCCAGGGCAGGGCGGAGACCCAGTACTTC
NA,TRBJ1-5,TRBV3-1/TRBV3-2,NA,CASSQAGNNQPQHF,TGTGCCAGCAGCCAAGCAGGGAACAATCAGCCCCAGCATTTT
NA,TRBJ2-4,TRBV5-4,NA,CASSFNRLAKNIQYF,TGTGCCAGCAGCTTTAACAGGCTAGCCAAAAACATTCAGTACTTC
NA,TRBJ2-3,TRBV6-2/TRBV6-3,TRBD2,CASSSGTSTTDTQYF,TGTGCCAGCAGTTCCGGGACTAGCACCACAGATACGCAGTATTTT
NA,TRBJ2-7,TRBV11-2,NA,CASSGLREQYF,TGTGCCAGCAGCGGCCTGCGGGAGCAGTACTTC
NA,TRBJ2-5,TRBV6-5,TRBD1,CASSYSGRGPETQYF,TGTGCCAGCAGTTACTCGGGCAGGGGGCCAGAGACCCAGTACTTC
NA,TRBJ1-2,TRBV9,TRBD1,CASSASGSGTGGTSYGYTF,TGTGCCAGCAGCGCTTCGGGCTCCGGGACAGGGGGGACGAGCTATGGCTACACCTTC
NA,TRBJ2-5,TRBV6-6,NA,CASSLRVPETQYF,TGTGCCAGCAGCCTCCGGGTCCCGGAGACCCAGTACTTC
NA,TRBJ2-3,TRBV14,NA,CASSFMTASTDTQYF,TGTGCCAGCAGCTTCATGACAGCCAGCACAGATACGCAGTATTTT
NA,TRBJ2-5,TRBV5-1,NA,CASSIDRETQYF,TGCGCCAGCAGCATTGACAGAGAGACCCAGTACTTC
NA,TRBJ2-1,TRBV11-2,NA,CASSLPGVNEQFF,TGTGCCAGCAGCTTACCGGGAGTCAATGAGCAGTTCTTC
NA,TRBJ1-2,TRBV29-1,NA,CSVAATAAGLYYGYTF,TGCAGCGTTGCGGCGACTGCCGCGGGACTATACTATGGCTACACCTTC
few,TRBJ1-2,TRBV29-1,TRBD1,CSVGRTGGMNGYTF,TGCAGCGTTGGAAGGACAGGGGGCATGAATGGCTACACCTTC
NA,TRBJ2-2,TRBV6-1,NA,CASSDRTPNTGELFF,TGTGCCAGCAGTGACCGGACTCCTAACACCGGGGAGCTGTTTTTT
NA,TRBJ1-5,TRBV2,TRBD1,CASSDWTGRGQPQHF,TGTGCCAGCAGTGATTGGACAGGGCGAGGTCAGCCCCAGCATTTT
NA,TRBJ2-2,TRBV7-3,TRBD1,CASSLKGAAWGIANTGELFF,TGTGCCAGCAGCTTAAAGGGGGCCGCTTGGGGCATAGCGAACACCGGGGAGCTGTTTTTT
NA,TRBJ1-5,TRBV4-1,TRBD1,CASSQGQGNQPQHF,TGCGCCAGCAGCCAGGGACAGGGAAATCAGCCCCAGCATTTT
NA,TRBJ2-7,TRBV5-5,NA,CASSLFSGGQYEQYF,TGTGCCAGCAGCCTATTCTCAGGGGGGCAATACGAGCAGTACTTC
NA,TRBJ2-7,TRBV30,TRBD2,CAWSPGGGRYEQYF,TGTGCCTGGAGTCCTGGGGGAGGGAGGTACGAGCAGTACTTC
few,TRBJ2-2,TRBV7-2,NA,CASSLLGSRNTGELFF,TGTGCCAGCAGCTTACTAGGTTCGCGGAACACCGGGGAGCTGTTTTTT
NA,TRBJ1-1,TRBV7-3,TRBD1,CASSLMAGGSNTEAFF,TGTGCCAGCAGCTTAATGGCAGGGGGCTCGAACACTGAAGCTTTCTTT
NA,TRBJ2-2,TRBV3-1/TRBV3-2,NA,CASSPGLLNTGELFF,TGTGCCAGCAGCCCGGGACTCCTGAACACCGGGGAGCTGTTTTTT
NA,TRBJ1-2,TRBV9,NA,CASSVGQASYGYTF,TGTGCCAGCAGCGTAGGACAGGCTTCCTATGGCTACACCTTC
NA,TRBJ2-7,TRBV4-2,TRBD2,CASSLPPAGGGVEQYF,TGTGCCAGCAGCCTCCCTCCGGCGGGGGGCGGGGTCGAGCAGTACTTC
NA,TRBJ1-2,TRBV5-1,NA,CASSLASGVPYGYTF,TGCGCCAGCAGCTTGGCCTCCGGGGTTCCCTATGGCTACACCTTC
NA,TRBJ2-3,TRBV18,TRBD2,CASSQGRGRLTMASTDTQYF,TGTGCCAGCTCCCAAGGGCGGGGGAGACTGACAATGGCTAGCACAGATACGCAGTATTTT
NA,TRBJ1-2,TRBV7-9,TRBD1,CASSRTGGHGYTF,TGTGCCAGCAGCCGGACAGGGGGGCATGGCTACACCTTC
NA,TRBJ2-7,TRBV5-6,NA,CASSSGLPGEQYF,TGTGCCAGCAGCTCGGGACTCCCTGGCGAGCAGTACTTC
NA,TRBJ1-2,TRBV9,NA,CASSPEGTLKGYTF,TGTGCCAGCAGCCCAGAGGGGACACTGAAGGGCTACACCTTC
once,TRBJ2-5,TRBV5-4,TRBD1,CASSPGQNQETQYF,TGTGCCAGCAGCCCGGGACAGAACCAAGAGACCCAGTACTTC
NA,TRBJ1-1,TRBV3-1/TRBV3-2,NA,CASSPGNTEAFF,TGTGCCAGCAGCCCAGGGAACACTGAAGCTTTCTTT
NA,TRBJ2-7,TRBV11-3,TRBD2,CASSVGLAGSYEQYF,TGTGCCAGCAGCGTTGGACTAGCGGGTTCCTACGAGCAGTACTTC
NA,TRBJ1-2,TRBV9,TRBD1,CASSVGDRESYTF,TGTGCCAGCAGCGTAGGAGACAGGGAAAGCTACACCTTC
NA,TRBJ1-6,TRBV11-3,NA,CASSLRSNGLSSYNSPLHF,TGTGCCAGCAGCTTGAGGTCAAATGGACTTAGCTCCTATAATTCACCCCTCCACTTT
NA,TRBJ2-2,TRBV29-1,NA,CSVDRGGANTGELFF,TGCAGCGTTGATAGGGGGGGCGCGAACACCGGGGAGCTGTTTTTT
NA,TRBJ2-7,TRBV21-1,NA,CASSGHLHEQYF,TGTGCCAGCAGTGGACACCTACACGAGCAGTACTTC